Following are 8 T cell receptor beta chains from one sample sequenced in a study of Tregs in tolerant kidney transplant recipients. No antigen has been assigned to these receptors. Assay: immunoSEQ multiplex PCR; the TCRdb copy retains only in-frame clones and omits some. The sample lists more than 30,000 clones; under 90% were seen once. Source material: Tregs from blood cultured with allogeneic cells. These receptors were taken from a human donor in good health.

The chain is built from TRBV4-3 and TRBJ2-5, with D maybe TRBD1 (5 bases). V lost 4 bases to trimming and J lost 2 bases, with 14 bases between them. The CDR3 contains 15 residues. The germline V gene has CDR1 LGHNA and CDR2 YSLEER. CDR3 in amino acids: CASSLKGWGQETQYF. DNA of the CDR3: TGCGCCAGCAGCCTAAAGGGGTGGGGTCAAGAGACCCAGTACTTC.

The rearrangement joins TRBV10-2 to TRBJ2-2; no clear D gene. The V and J ends lost 4 bases and 7 bases respectively, with 4 bases between them. Germline CDR1 and CDR2: WSHSY and SAAADI. This CDR3 is 11 amino acids long. The CDR3 DNA reads as TGCGCCAGCAGTGCGGTCGGGGAGCTGTTTTTT. This encodes CASSAVGELFF.

The chain employs TRBV4-3 and TRBJ1-4; D gene unclear. The CDR3 has 16 residues. V was pared by 1 base and J by 0 bases, with 9 bases between. The germline V gene has CDR1 LGHNA and CDR2 YSLEER. The CDR3 sequence: CASSQVRTATNEKLFF. For the CDR3, the DNA is TGCGCCAGCAGCCAAGTAAGGACGGCAACTAATGAAAAACTGTTTTTT.

The table lists this clone with a few counts. The chain joins TRBV5-1 to TRBJ2-3, with D perhaps TRBD1 or TRBD2 (5 bases each). This CDR3 is built from 13 residues. The germline V gene has CDR1 SGHRS and CDR2 YFSETQ. V gave up 4 bases and J gave up 6 bases, with 12 bases separating them. Written as DNA, the CDR3 is TGCGCCAGCAGCGGGAGTAGGGGTGATACGCAGTATTTT. This translates into CASSGSRGDTQYF.

The genes are TRBV5-1 and TRBJ1-4; maybe TRBD1 (5 bases). The CDR3 totals 16 residues. V was cut by 3 bases and J by 7 bases, with 19 bases left in between. In germline, CDR1 is SGHRS, CDR2 YFSETQ. CDR3 bases: TGCGCCAGCAGCTGGGACTGGGTGGGGAGGAGTGAAAAACTGTTTTTT. Amino acid sequence: CASSWDWVGRSEKLFF. Filled out from reference TRBV5-1 and TRBJ1-4, the complete variable domain reads KAGVTQTPRYLIKTRGQQVTLSCSPISGHRSVSWYQQTPGQGLQFLFEYFSETQRNKGNFPGRFSGRQFSNSRSEMNVSTLELGDSALYLCASSWDWVGRSEKLFFGSGTQLSVL.

V is TRBV27 and J is TRBJ2-7; 11 bases map to TRBD1. CDR3 length: 15 amino acids. Trimming took 2 bases from V and 5 from J; bases not matched to a gene: 5. Germline CDR1 reads MNHEY; CDR2 reads SMNVEV (reference sequence). CDR3 bases: TGTGCCAGCAGTTTAGAGGGACAGGGGGTCAACGAGCAGTACTTC. Its protein product is CASSLEGQGVNEQYF.

The V and J genes are TRBV10-3 and TRBJ2-3, with a weak D call TRBD1 (6 bases). Deletions cut 5 bases from V and 6 bases from J, with 18 bases between. The CDR3 consists of 15 residues. Germline loops: CDR1 ENHRY, CDR2 SYGVKD. CDR3 loop: CAISSAGDVRDTQYF. CDR3 in DNA: TGTGCCATCAGTTCAGCAGGGGATGTGAGGGATACGCAGTATTTT.

The CDR3 bases are TGTGCCAGCAGCGTAGGGCTAGGAGGCTACGGTCAGTACTTC. As protein: CASSVGLGGYGQYF. The rearrangement joins TRBV9 to TRBJ2-7; D possibly corresponds to TRBD2 (5 bases). V lost 0 bases to trimming and J lost 10 bases, with 17 bases between them. This CDR3 has 14 residues. Germline V gene data show CDR1 as SGDLS and CDR2 as YYNGEE.